This T cell receptor (beta chain) was sequenced during a study of blood T cell repertoires in COVID-19. Study information: In each case, the material was cDNA or gDNA derived from T cells, B-cell-depleted T cells, or PBMCs.

TCRdb's table, derived via immunoSEQ multiplex PCR, lists solely in-frame clones and lacks some. The sample includes about 15,000 clones, 70% to 90% of them seen just once. The CDR3 extends over 14 amino acids. Germline V gene lookup returns CDR1 MGHDK and CDR2 SYGVNS. V dropped 0 bases and J dropped 15 bases, with 18 bases sitting between them. This chain connects TRBV25-1 to TRBJ2-4; a possible D gene is TRBD1 (6 bases). The source material was peripheral blood. This TCR was sampled from a man aged 60 to 69 with acute or convalescent COVID-19. The CDR3 DNA sequence: TGTGCCAGCAGTGAATATGGGACACCGTCAGTTAGGTACTTC. Protein product: CASSEYGTPSVRYF.